This TCR beta chain was sequenced in a study of long-term antiretroviral therapy in people with HIV. General study findings and limits: Before ART, certain clones expanded, and these dominated the repertoire at all time points.

This CDR3 region has 13 residues. The V and J ends lost 7 bases and 7 bases respectively, with 16 bases between them. Germline V gene data show CDR1 as SGHVS and CDR2 as FNYEAQ. With survey level as its setting, the immunoSEQ assay was v3.0. Clones were sequenced by immunoSEQ multiplex PCR, and TCRdb holds only the in-frame ones, with some missing. The profile shows about 35,000 clones, 65% to 80% of them singletons. This clone was seen once. Its antigen is still unknown. Every one of the participants with HIV received treatment in the United States. The chain is built from TRBV7-6 and TRBJ2-5, with D possibly TRBD1 on 5 matching bases. This clonotype was obtained from a man aged 45-65 years with HIV. The source material was unsorted PBMCs, sampled 3 years after starting antiretroviral therapy. The DNA of the CDR3 is TGTGCCAGCACCTCCACAGGATCCAGGACCCAGTACTTC. Residues: CASTSTGSRTQYF.